Reported below is one TCR beta chain. This table comes from immunoSEQ multiplex PCR, and its TCRdb copy is limited to in-frame clones, with some not included. The sample lists roughly 63,000 clones, around nine tenths occurring once. The sample belongs to a study of blood T cell repertoires in COVID-19. This CDR3 has 16 residues. The V gene's germline CDR1 is SGHDN and CDR2 FVKESK. The V gene end was trimmed by 4 bases and the J gene end by 6 bases; junction bases not matched to a gene: 9. V gene TRBV14 combines with J gene TRBJ1-6; 7 bases line up with TRBD1. The receptor was derived from a woman between 45 and 60 years old with active or convalescent COVID-19. The material sequenced was peripheral blood. DNA of the CDR3: TGTGCCAGCAGCCTACGACAGGGATTGGGTAATTCACCCCTCCACTTT. It is translated as CASSLRQGLGNSPLHF.